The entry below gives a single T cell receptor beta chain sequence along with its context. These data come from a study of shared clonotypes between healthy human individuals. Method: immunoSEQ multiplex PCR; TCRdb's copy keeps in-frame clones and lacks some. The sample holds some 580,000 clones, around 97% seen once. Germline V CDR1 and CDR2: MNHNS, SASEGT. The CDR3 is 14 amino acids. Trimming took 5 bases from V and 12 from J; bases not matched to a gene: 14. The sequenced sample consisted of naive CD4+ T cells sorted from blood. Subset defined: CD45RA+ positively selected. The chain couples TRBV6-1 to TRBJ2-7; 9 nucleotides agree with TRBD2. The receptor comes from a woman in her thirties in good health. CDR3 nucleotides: TGTGCCAGCAGTACGACTAGCGGAACGACTAAGGGGTACTTC. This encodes CASSTTSGTTKGYF.